This TCR beta chain was sequenced for a study of graft-versus-host responses after intestinal transplantation. The wider study: Isolated intestinal, liver-intestinal, or multivisceral transplants had been given to the recipients. Study-level findings and limits: The recipient marrow held GvH clones, and some of them showed up first in ileum or blood. Allografts from individuals with graft-donor T cell macrochimerism displayed high graft-versus-host to host-versus-graft clonal ratios.

Generated by immunoSEQ multiplex PCR, the TCRdb table keeps only in-frame clones and is missing some. The top ten hold more than 1.4% of the sample, which has roughly 99,000 clones, roughly 83% seen once. A note on this clone: Antigen unknown.

This CDR3 is built from 11 residues. Germline V gene sequence: CDR1 SGDLS, CDR2 YYNGEE. Trimming stripped 4 bases from V and 4 bases from J, with 3 bases between. This chain joins TRBV9 and TRBJ1-3; D remains unclear. The sequence derives from a human patient who received an intestinal transplant, so some T cells may come from the graft donor. Here the sequenced sample was PBMCs, taken 255 days after intestinal transplant. The CDR3 DNA is TGTGCCAGCAGCACAGGAAACACCATATATTTT. It translates to CASSTGNTIYF.